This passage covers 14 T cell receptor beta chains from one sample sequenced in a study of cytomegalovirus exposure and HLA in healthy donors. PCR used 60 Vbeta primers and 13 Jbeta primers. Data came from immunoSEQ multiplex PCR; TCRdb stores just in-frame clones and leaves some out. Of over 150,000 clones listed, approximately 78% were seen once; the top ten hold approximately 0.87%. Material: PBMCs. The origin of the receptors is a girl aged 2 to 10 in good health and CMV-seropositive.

CDR3 protein: CAWSYDRVGPQHF. As DNA, the CDR3 is TGTGCCTGGAGTTACGACAGGGTGGGACCCCAGCATTTT. J is TRBJ1-5 and V is TRBV30, with 7 bases fitting TRBD1. In germline, CDR1 is GTSNPN, CDR2 SVGIG (reference sequence). The CDR3 extends over 13 amino acids. The ends lost 2 bases at V and 10 bases at J; junction bases unmatched: 8.

The CDR3 DNA reads TGTGCCAGCTCACCACAATCCCAGGGGGAGCTGTTTTTT. Its protein is CASSPQSQGELFF. The chain is built from TRBV18 and TRBJ2-2; D not certain. The CDR3 contains 13 residues. Germline V lookup: CDR1 KGHSH, CDR2 LQKENI. V was shortened by 1 base and J by 8 bases, with 8 bases between the two germline ends. Full variable domain (rest looked up from reference TRBV18 and TRBJ2-2): NAGVMQNPRHLVRRRGQEARLRCSPMKGHSHVYWYRQLPEEGLKFMVYLQKENIIDESGMPKERFSAEFPKEGPSILRIQQVVRGDSAAYFCASSPQSQGELFFGEGSRLTVL.

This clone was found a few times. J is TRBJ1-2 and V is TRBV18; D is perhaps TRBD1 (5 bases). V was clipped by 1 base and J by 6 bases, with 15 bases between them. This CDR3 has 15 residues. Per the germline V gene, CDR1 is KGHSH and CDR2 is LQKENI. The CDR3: CASSPRQGPFDGYTF. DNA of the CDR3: TGTGCCAGCTCACCACGGCAGGGCCCTTTCGATGGCTACACCTTC.

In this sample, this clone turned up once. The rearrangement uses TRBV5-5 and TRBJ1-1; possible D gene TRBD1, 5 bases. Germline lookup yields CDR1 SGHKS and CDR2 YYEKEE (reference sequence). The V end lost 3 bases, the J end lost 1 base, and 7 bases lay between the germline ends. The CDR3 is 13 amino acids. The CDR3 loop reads CASSWGGNTEAFF. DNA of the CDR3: TGTGCCAGCAGCTGGGGGGGGAACACTGAAGCTTTCTTT.

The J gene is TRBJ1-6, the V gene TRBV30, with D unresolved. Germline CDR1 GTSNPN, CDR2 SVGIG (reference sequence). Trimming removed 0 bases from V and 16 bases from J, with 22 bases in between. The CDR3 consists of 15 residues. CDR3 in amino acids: CAWSVSPIGSPVLHF. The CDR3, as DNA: TGTGCCTGGAGTGTAAGCCCTATTGGGAGCCCCGTACTCCACTTT.

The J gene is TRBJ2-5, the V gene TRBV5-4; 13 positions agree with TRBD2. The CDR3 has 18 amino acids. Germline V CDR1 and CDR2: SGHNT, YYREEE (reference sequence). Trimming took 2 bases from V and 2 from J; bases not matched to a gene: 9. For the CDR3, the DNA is TGTGCCAGCAGCTTCCCTACCTCACTAGCGGGAGGGCAAGAGACCCAGTACTTC. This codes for CASSFPTSLAGGQETQYF.

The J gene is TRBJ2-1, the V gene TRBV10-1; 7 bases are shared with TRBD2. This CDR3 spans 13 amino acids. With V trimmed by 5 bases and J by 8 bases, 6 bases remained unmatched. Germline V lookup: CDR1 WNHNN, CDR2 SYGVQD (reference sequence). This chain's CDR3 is CASSMGLSDEQFF. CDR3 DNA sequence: TGCGCCAGCAGTATGGGACTATCCGATGAGCAGTTCTTC.

CDR3 DNA: TGTGCCAGCAGCAGACTAGCGACAGGCACAGATACGCAGTATTTT. Translating it yields CASSRLATGTDTQYF. V is TRBV6-6 and J is TRBJ2-3; TRBD2 matches 8 bases. Unmatched junction bases numbered 6, after V lost 6 bases and J lost 1 base. Germline CDR1 is MNHNY and CDR2 is SVGAGI (reference sequence). The CDR3 extends over 15 amino acids.

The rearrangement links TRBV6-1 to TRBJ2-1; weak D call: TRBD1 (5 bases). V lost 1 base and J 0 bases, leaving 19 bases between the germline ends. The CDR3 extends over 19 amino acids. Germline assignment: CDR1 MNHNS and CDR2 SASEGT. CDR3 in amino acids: CASSEVRRKGRSSYNEQFF. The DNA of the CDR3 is TGTGCCAGCAGTGAAGTCCGAAGAAAGGGGCGTAGCTCCTACAATGAGCAGTTCTTC.

The CDR3 protein is CACRRLAGVFNEQFF. The CDR3 nucleotides read TGTGCTTGTCGCCGACTAGCGGGAGTGTTCAATGAGCAGTTCTTC. The genes are TRBV30 and TRBJ2-1; TRBD2 matches at 12 bases. Germline-derived CDR1 and CDR2 are GTSNPN and SVGIG (reference sequence). There are 15 residues in the CDR3. The variable domain in full, with the rest retrieved from reference TRBV30 and TRBJ2-1, is SQTIHQWPATLVQPVGSPLSLECTVEGTSNPNLYWYRQAAGRGLQLLFYSVGIGQISSEVPQNLSASRPQDRQFILSSKKLLLSDSGFYLCACRRLAGVFNEQFFGPGTRLTVL.

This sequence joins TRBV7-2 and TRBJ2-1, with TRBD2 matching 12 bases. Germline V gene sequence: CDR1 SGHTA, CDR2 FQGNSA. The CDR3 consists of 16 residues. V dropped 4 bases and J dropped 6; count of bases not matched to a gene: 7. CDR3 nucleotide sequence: TGTGCCAGCAGCTCGACTAGCGGGAGATCCCCCAATGAGCAGTTCTTC. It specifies CASSSTSGRSPNEQFF.

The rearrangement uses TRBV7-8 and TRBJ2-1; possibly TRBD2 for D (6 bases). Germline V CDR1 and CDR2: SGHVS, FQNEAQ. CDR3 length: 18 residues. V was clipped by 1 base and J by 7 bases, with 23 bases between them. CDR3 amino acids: CASSLGLQGLGFRNEQFF. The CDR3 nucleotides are TGTGCCAGCAGCTTAGGCCTTCAGGGACTCGGATTCCGTAATGAGCAGTTCTTC.

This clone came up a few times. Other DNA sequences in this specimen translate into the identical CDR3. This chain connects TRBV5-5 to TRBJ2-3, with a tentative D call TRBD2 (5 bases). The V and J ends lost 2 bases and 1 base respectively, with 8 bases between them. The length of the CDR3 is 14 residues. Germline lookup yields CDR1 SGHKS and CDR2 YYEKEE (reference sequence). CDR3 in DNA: TGTGCCAGCAGCTTAGGAGGTCGCACAGATACGCAGTATTTT. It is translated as CASSLGGRTDTQYF.

CDR3 coding DNA: TGTGCCAGCAGTGGTAGCGGGAGGGACCAAGAGACCCAGTACTTC. Translating it yields CASSGSGRDQETQYF. The rearrangement links TRBV2 to TRBJ2-5; 11 nucleotides agree with TRBD2. V gave up 4 bases and J gave up 0 bases; unmatched junction bases: 1. Germline loops: CDR1 SNHLY, CDR2 FYNNEI. The CDR3 has 15 amino acids.